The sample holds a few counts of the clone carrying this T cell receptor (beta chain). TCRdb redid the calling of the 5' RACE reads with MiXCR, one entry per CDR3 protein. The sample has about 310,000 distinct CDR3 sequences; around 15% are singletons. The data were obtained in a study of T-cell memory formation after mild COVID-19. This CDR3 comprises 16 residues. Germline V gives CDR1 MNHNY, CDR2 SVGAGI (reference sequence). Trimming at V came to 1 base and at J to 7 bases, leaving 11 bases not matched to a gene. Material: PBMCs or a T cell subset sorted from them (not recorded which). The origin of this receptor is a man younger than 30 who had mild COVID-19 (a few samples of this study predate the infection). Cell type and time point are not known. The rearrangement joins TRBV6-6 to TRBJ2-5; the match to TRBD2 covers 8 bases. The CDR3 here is CASSYLAGGPLRTQYF. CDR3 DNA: TGTGCCAGCAGTTACTTGGCGGGGGGCCCCCTTCGGACCCAGTACTTC.